Listed here are 4 T cell receptor beta chains from one sample, sequenced in a study of T-cell memory formation after mild COVID-19. TCRdb redid the calling of the 5' RACE reads with MiXCR, one entry per CDR3 protein. The top ten hold 1.4% of the sample, which has tens of thousands of distinct CDR3 sequences, roughly 7% seen once. The specimen sequenced was PBMCs or a T cell subset sorted from them (not recorded which). The receptors originated from a man aged 18 to 29 who had mild COVID-19 (a few samples of this study predate the infection). Cell type and time point are not known.

This clonotype showed up just a few times. This chain joins TRBV11-2 and TRBJ1-3; D remains ambiguous. The CDR3 is 17 residues long. Germline-derived CDR1 and CDR2 are SGHAT and FQNNGV. V dropped 5 bases and J dropped 3 bases, with 20 bases sitting between them. In nucleotides, the CDR3 is TGTGCCAGCAGCCCCCTCGGTGGGCGGGAGCTTGGAAACACCATATATTTT. Translated, it gives CASSPLGGRELGNTIYF.

This chain connects TRBV4-1 to TRBJ2-3, with D unresolved. Per the germline V gene, CDR1 is MGHRA and CDR2 is YSYEKL. The CDR3 totals 15 residues. V lost 1 base and J 6 bases, leaving 14 bases between the germline ends. In nucleotides, the CDR3 is TGCGCCAGCAGCCAAGGTTCCGCAGCTCCGGATACGCAGTATTTT. Translating gives CASSQGSAAPDTQYF.

The V and J genes are TRBV7-8 and TRBJ1-5; D possibly corresponds to TRBD1 (6 bases). The CDR3 contains 13 residues. CDR1 SGHVS and CDR2 FQNEAQ come from the germline V gene. The ends were cut back, 3 bases at V and 7 bases at J, with 10 bases in the middle. In DNA form, the CDR3 reads TGTGCCAGCAGCTTCAGGGGTTTCCAGCCCCAGCATTTT. It yields the protein CASSFRGFQPQHF.

This chain links TRBV20-1 with TRBJ2-7; TRBD1 might be the D (6 bases). CDR3 size: 15 residues. The germline V and J ends were trimmed by 5 bases and 9 bases, with 26 bases remaining between them. Germline V CDR1 and CDR2: DFQATT, SNEGSKA (reference sequence). The CDR3 protein is CSAPMFATGPGVQYV. Here the CDR3 DNA reads TGCAGTGCTCCTATGTTTGCCACAGGGCCTGGGGTGCAGTACGTC.